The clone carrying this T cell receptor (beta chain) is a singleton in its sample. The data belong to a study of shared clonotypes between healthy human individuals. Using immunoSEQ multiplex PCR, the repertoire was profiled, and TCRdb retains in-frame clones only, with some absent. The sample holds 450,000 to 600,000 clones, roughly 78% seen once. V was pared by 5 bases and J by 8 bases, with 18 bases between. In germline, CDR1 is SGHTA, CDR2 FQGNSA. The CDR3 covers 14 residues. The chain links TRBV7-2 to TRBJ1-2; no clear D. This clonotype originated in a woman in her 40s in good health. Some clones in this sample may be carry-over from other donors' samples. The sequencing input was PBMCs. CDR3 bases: TGTGCCAGCAGCCTGCCACGAACCCTGAGCGGCTACACCTTC. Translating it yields CASSLPRTLSGYTF.